Sequencing of this TCR beta chain was carried out in a study of T cell clones after liver transplantation. Looking at the study overall: A pre-transplant mixed lymphocyte reaction with TCRbeta sequencing defined graft-donor-reactive clones followed in post-transplant blood. HCV positivity affected three of eight recipients; the rest lacked autoimmune or viral indications.

The table came from immunoSEQ multiplex PCR; TCRdb's copy has only in-frame clones and leaves some out. The repertoire holds tens of thousands of clones, with 70% as singletons. This clone was seen a handful of times. Its antigen is unknown. Study-level results: In two subjects, few donor cells limited the measurable donor-reactive repertoire.

Germline lookup yields CDR1 SQVTM and CDR2 ANQGSEA. CDR3 size: 14 residues. After removal of 4 bases from V and 7 bases from J, the junction contained 12 bases not matched to a gene. This sample comprised CD4+ T cells from blood, obtained at the roughly 15-month timepoint. The origin of this receptor is a human patient who received a liver transplant. Some T cells may be supplied by the graft donor. This chain connects TRBV29-1 to TRBJ2-7, with 8 bases aligning to TRBD2. Written as DNA, the CDR3 is TGCAGCGTTGGGGGAGCCGGGAGGGATGGAGAGCAGTACTTC. It translates to CSVGGAGRDGEQYF.